The following is a T cell receptor (beta chain) sequence with its context. Its antigen is still unknown. V lost 4 bases and J lost 6, with 10 bases in between. Germline V CDR1 and CDR2: SGHVS, FQNEAQ. The CDR3 sequence is 13 residues long. Presence of unique molecular identifiers characterized the TCR beta cDNA libraries. MiXCR was run by TCRdb on the PCR reads, yielding one entry per CDR3 protein. The sample lists 380,000 or so distinct CDR3 sequences; approximately 38% were seen once. This sample was taken from a study of post-analysis software for immune sequencing data. Study outcomes and limitations: Patients used about 5 TRBV segments, including TRBV5-6, TRBV5-1 and TRBV20-1, more often than controls. Co-batched samples clustered tightly together by F measure.

This rearrangement joins TRBV7-8 to TRBJ2-1; D uncertain. The specimen sequenced was blood. The source is a girl aged 5-17 years with multiple sclerosis. The CDR3 sequence is CASSSPPSNEQFF. The CDR3 coding sequence is TGTGCCAGCAGCTCCCCTCCCAGCAATGAGCAGTTCTTC.